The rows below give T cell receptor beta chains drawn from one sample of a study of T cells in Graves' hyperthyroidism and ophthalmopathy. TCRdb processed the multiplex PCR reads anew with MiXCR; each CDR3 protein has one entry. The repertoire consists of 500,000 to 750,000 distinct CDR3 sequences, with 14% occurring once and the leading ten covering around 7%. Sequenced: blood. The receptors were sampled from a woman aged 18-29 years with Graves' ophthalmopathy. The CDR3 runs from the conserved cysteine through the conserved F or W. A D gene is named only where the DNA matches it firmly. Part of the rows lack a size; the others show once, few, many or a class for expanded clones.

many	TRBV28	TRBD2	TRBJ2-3	CASSAPLAASTDTQYF	TGTGCCAGCAGTGCCCCACTAGCGGCCTCCACAGATACGCAGTATTTT
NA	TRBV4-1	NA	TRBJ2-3	CASSQVFPGEDTQYF	TGCGCCAGCAGCCAAGTCTTCCCGGGAGAAGATACGCAGTATTTT
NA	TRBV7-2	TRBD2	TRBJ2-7	CASSLTGLVYEQYF	TGTGCCAGCAGCTTAACCGGACTAGTATACGAGCAGTACTTC
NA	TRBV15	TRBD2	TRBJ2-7	CATSRDAGTSVDEQYF	TGTGCCACCAGCAGAGATGCCGGGACTAGCGTCGACGAGCAGTACTTC
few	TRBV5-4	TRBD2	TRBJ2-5	CASKRGVNEKETQYF	TGTGCCAGCAAACGGGGGGTGAATGAAAAAGAGACCCAGTACTTC
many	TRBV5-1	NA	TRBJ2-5	CASSLLGARTQETQYF	TGCGCCAGCAGCTTGCTGGGAGCGCGAACCCAAGAGACCCAGTACTTC
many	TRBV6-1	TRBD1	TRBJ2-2	CASSQGQGRGTGELFF	TGTGCCAGCAGTCAGGGACAGGGTCGGGGCACCGGGGAGCTGTTTTTT
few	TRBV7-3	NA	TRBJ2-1	CASSLGSVGEQFF	TGTGCCAGCAGCTTAGGGTCGGTGGGGGAGCAGTTCTTC
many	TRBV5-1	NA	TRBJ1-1	CASSLASGNTEAFF	TGCGCCAGCAGCTTGGCCAGCGGGAACACTGAAGCTTTCTTT
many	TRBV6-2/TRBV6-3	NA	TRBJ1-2	CASSFGAPYRYTF	TGTGCCAGCAGTTTCGGGGCGCCTTACCGCTACACCTTC
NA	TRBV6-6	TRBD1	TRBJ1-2	CASSYKRTGDYGYTF	TGTGCCAGCAGTTACAAACGGACAGGGGACTATGGCTACACCTTC
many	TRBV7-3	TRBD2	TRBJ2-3	CASSQSGRATDTQYF	TGTGCCAGCAGCCAAAGCGGGAGGGCCACAGATACGCAGTATTTT
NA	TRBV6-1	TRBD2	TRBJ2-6	CASSKGLAGASGANVLTF	TGTGCCAGCAGTAAGGGACTAGCGGGCGCCTCTGGGGCCAACGTCCTGACTTTC
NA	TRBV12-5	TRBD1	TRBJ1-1	CASGRWTGSRSSEAFF	TGTGCTAGTGGACGTTGGACAGGGTCTCGGTCATCTGAAGCTTTCTTT
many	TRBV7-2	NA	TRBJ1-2	CASSLGREGGYTF	TGTGCCAGCAGCTTAGGCAGGGAAGGGGGCTACACCTTC
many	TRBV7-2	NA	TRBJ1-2	CASSLGGPGYGYTF	TGTGCCAGCAGCTTAGGGGGCCCAGGGTATGGCTACACCTTC
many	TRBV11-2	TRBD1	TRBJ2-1	CASSSDRANEQFF	TGTGCCAGCAGCTCGGACAGGGCAAATGAGCAGTTCTTC
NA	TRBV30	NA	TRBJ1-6	CAWSVQGSRSPLHF	TGTGCCTGGAGTGTACAAGGGTCTCGGTCTCCCCTCCACTTT
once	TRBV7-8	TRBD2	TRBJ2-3	CASSSSSGSTDTQYF	TGTGCCAGCAGCTCCTCTAGCGGGAGCACAGATACGCAGTATTTT
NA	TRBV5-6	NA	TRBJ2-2	CASSLGPGRFPNTGELFF	TGTGCCAGCAGCTTGGGACCGGGACGTTTCCCGAACACCGGGGAGCTGTTTTTT
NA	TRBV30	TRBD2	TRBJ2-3	CAWSSSSGRRYF	TGTGCCTGGAGTTCGAGTAGCGGGAGAAGGTATTTT
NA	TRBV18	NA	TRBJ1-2	CASSPPFRVYTF	TGTGCCAGCTCACCACCGTTTAGAGTGTACACCTTC
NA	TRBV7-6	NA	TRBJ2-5	CASSFGEQETQYF	TGTGCCAGCAGCTTCGGGGAACAAGAGACCCAGTACTTC
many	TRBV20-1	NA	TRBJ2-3	CSARLSRSADTQYF	TGCAGTGCTAGGCTTTCTCGGAGTGCAGATACGCAGTATTTT
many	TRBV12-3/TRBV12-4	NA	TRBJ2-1	CASSQAAGHLYNEQFF	TGTGCCAGCAGCCAGGCCGCGGGACATCTCTACAATGAGCAGTTCTTC
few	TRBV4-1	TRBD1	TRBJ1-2	CASRDRARGYGYTF	TGCGCCAGCCGGGACAGGGCCCGCGGCTATGGCTACACCTTC
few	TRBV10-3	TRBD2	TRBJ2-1	CAISELAGGFSNEQFF	TGTGCCATCAGTGAGCTGGCGGGAGGGTTCTCCAATGAGCAGTTCTTC
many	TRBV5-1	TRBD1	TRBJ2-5	CASSSDRVQYF	TGCGCCAGCAGCTCCGACAGGGTCCAGTACTTC
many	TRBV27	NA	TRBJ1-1	CASRIQGWMNTEAFF	TGTGCCAGCAGGATACAGGGATGGATGAACACTGAAGCTTTCTTT
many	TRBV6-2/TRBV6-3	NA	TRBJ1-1	CASSYSIDRWTEAFF	TGTGCCAGCAGTTACTCTATCGATAGGTGGACTGAAGCTTTCTTT
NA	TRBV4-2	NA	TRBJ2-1	CASSQDKHLNNEQFF	TGTGCCAGCAGCCAAGATAAACACCTTAACAATGAGCAGTTCTTC